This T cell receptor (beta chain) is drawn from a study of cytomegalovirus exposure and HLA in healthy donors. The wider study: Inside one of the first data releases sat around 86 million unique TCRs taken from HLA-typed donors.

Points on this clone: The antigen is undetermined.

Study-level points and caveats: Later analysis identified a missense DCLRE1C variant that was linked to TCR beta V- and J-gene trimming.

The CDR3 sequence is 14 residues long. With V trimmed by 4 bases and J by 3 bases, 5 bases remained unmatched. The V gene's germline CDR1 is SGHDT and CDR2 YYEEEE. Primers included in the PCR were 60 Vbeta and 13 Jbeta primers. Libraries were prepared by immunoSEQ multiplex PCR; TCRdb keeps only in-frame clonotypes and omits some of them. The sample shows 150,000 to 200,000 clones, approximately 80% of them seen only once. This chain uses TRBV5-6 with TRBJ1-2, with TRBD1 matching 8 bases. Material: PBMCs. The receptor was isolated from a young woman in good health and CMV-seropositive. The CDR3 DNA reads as TGTGCCAGCAGCCCCCCGGACAGGGACTATGGCTACACCTTC. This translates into CASSPPDRDYGYTF.